The subject of this entry is one T cell receptor (beta chain). The target antigen is unknown. The data belong to a study of graft-versus-host responses after intestinal transplantation. Study summary: The whole recipient group had anti-thymocyte globulin induction followed by tacrolimus and steroids for about three years. Points from the study as a whole: Peak circulating GvH clone levels tracked with early post-transplant HvG declines. There were GvH clones found in recipient marrow, and some of them appeared first in ileum or blood.

This table comes from immunoSEQ multiplex PCR, and its TCRdb copy is limited to in-frame clones, with some not included. The sample includes about 51,000 clones, around 96% seen only once; the top ten take 0.23%. This sample comprised unstimulated CD8+ T cells sorted from spleen or lymph node cells, obtained before transplant. This sequence was found in a human donor who was the organ donor for an intestinal transplant.

The CDR3 DNA sequence: TGTGCCAGCAGCTTATACCCCCAACAGCTATCCTACGAGCAGTACTTC. Translated: CASSLYPQQLSYEQYF. The rearrangement links TRBV7-9 to TRBJ2-7, with D unresolved. The V gene's germline CDR1 is SEHNR and CDR2 FQNEAQ (reference sequence). This CDR3 is 16 amino acids long. V was shortened by 2 bases and J by 1 base, with 15 bases between the two germline ends.